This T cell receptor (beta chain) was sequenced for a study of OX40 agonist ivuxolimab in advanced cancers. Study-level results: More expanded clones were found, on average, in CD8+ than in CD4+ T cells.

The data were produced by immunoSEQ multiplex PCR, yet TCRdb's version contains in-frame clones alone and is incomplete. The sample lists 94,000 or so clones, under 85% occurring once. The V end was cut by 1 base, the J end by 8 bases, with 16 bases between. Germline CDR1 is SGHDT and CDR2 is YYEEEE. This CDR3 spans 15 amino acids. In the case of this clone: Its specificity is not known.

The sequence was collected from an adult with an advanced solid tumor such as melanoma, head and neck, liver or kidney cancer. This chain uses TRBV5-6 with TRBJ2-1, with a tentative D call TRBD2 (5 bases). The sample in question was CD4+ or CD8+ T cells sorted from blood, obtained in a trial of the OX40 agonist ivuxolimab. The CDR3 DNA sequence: TGTGCCAGCAGCTTGTACGGAGCTAGCAGCGATGAGCAGTTCTTC. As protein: CASSLYGASSDEQFF.